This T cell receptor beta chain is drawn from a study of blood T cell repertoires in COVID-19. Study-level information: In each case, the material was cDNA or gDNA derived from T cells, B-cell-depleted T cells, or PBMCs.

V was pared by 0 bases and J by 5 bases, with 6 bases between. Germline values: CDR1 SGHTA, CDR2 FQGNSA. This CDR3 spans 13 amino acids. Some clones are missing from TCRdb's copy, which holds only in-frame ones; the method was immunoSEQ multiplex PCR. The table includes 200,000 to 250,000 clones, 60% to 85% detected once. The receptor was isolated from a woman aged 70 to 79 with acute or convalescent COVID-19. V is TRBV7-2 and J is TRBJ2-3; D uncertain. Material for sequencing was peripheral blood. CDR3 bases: TGTGCCAGCAGCTTAGCGAAGCGAGATACGCAGTATTTT. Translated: CASSLAKRDTQYF.